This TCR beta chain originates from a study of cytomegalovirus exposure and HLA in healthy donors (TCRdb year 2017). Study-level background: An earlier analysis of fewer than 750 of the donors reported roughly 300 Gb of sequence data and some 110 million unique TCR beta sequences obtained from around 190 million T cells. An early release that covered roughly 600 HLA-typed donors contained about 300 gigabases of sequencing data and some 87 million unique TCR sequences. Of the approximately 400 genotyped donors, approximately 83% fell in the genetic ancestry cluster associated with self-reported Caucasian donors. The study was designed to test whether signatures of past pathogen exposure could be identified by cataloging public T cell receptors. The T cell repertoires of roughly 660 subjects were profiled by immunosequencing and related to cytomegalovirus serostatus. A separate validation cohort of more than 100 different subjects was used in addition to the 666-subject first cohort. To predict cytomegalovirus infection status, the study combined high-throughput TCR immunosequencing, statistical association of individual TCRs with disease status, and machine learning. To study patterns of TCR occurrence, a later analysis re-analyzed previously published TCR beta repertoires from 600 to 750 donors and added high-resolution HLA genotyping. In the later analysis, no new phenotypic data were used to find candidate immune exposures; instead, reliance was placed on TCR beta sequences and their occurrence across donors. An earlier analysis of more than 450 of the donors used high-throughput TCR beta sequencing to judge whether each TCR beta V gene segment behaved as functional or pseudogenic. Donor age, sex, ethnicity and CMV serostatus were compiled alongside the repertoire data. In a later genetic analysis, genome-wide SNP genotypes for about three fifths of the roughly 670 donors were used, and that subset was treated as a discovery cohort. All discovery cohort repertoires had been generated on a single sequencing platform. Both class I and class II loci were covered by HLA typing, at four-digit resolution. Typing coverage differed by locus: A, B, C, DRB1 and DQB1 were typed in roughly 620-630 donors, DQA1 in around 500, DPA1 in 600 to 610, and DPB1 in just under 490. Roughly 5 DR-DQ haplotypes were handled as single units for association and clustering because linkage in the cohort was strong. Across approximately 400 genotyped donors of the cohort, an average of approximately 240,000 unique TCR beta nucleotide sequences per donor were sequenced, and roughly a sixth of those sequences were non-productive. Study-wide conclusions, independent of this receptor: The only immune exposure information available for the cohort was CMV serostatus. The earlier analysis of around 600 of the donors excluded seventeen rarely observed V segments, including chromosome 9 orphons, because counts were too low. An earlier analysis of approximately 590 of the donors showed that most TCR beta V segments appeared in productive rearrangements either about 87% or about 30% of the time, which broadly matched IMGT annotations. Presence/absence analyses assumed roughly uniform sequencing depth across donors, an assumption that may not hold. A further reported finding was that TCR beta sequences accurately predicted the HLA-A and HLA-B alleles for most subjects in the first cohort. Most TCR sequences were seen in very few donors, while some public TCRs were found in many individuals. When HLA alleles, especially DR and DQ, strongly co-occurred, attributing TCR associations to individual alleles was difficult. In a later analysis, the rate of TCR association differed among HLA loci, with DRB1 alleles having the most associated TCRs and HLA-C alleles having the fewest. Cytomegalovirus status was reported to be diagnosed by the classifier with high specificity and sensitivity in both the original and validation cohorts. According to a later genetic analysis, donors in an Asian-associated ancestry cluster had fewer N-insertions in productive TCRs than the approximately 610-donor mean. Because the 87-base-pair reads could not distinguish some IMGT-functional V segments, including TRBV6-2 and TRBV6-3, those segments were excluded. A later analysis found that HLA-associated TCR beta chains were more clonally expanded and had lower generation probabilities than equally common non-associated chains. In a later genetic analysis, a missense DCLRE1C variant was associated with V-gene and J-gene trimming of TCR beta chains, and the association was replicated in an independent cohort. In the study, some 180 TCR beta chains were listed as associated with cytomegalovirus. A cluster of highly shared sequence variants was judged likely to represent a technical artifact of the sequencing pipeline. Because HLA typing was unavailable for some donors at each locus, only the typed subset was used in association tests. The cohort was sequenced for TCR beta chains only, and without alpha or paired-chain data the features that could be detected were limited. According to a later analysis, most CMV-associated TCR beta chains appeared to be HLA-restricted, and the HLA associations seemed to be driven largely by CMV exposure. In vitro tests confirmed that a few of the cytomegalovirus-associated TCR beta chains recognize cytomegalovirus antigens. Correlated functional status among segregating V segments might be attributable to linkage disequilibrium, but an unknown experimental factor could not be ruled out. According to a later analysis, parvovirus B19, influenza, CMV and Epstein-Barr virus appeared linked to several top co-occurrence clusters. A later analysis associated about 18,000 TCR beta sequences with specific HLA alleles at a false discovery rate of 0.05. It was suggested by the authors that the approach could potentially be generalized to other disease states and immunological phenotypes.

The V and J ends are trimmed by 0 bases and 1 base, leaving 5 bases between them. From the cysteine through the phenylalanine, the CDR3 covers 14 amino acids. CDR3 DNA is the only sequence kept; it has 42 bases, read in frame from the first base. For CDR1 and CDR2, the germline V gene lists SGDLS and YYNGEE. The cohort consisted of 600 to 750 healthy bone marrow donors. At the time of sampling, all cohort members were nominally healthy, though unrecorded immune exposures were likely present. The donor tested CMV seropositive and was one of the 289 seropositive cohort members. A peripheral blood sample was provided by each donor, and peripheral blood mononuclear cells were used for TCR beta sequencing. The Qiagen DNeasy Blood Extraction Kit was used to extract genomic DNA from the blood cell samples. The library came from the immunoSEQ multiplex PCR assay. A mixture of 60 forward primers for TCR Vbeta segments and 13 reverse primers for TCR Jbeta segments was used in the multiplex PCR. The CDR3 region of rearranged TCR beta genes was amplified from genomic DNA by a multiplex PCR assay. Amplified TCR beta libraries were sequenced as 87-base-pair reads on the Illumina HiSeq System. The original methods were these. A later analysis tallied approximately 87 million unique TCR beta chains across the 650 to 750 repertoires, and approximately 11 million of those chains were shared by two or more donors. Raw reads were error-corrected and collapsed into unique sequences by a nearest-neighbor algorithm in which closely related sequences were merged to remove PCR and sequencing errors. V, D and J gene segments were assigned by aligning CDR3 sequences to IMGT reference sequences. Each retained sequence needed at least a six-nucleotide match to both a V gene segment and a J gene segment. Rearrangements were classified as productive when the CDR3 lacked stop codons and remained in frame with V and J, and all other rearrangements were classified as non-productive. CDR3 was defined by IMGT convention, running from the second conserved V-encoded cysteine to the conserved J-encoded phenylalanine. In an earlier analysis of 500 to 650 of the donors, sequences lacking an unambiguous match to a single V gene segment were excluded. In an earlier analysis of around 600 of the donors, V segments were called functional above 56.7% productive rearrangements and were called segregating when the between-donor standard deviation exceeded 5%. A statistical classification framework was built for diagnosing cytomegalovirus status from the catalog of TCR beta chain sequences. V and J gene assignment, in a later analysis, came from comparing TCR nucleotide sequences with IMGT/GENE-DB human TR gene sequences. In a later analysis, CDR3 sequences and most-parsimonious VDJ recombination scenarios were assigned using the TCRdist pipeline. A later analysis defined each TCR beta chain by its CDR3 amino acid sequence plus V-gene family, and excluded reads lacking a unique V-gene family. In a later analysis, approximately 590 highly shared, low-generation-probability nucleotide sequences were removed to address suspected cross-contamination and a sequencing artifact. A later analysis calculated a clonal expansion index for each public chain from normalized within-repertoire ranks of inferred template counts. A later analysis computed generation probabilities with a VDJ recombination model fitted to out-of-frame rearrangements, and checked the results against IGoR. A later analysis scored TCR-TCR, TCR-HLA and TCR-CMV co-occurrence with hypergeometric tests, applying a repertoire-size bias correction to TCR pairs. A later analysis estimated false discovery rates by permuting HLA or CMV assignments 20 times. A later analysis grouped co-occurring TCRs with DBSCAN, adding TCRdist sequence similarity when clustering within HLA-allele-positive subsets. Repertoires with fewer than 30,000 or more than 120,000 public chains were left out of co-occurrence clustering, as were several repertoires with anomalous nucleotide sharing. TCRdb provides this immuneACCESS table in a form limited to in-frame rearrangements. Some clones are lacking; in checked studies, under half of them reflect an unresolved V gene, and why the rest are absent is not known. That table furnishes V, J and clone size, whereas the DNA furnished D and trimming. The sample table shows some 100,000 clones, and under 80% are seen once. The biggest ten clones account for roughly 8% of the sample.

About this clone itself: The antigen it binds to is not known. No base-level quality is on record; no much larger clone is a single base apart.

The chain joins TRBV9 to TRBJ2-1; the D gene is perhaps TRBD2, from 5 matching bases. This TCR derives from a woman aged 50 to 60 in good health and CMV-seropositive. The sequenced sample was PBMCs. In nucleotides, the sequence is TGTGCCAGCAGCGTAGCGGGGTCCTACAATGAGCAGTTCTTC. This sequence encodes CASSVAGSYNEQFF.